Listed here are 27 T cell receptor beta chains from one sample, sequenced in a study of T cells after yellow fever vaccination. TCRdb reprocessed the 5' RACE reads via MiXCR and lists one record per CDR3 protein. Here the sample spans hundreds of thousands of distinct CDR3 sequences, around 3.9% being singletons. Sequencing was performed on PBMCs, taken on the day of the yellow fever booster vaccination. These receptors all come from a man in his late teens or twenties who received the YFV17D yellow fever vaccine.

The V call is TRBV19, the J call TRBJ1-5; the D is unclear. With 10 bases removed from V and 2 bases from J, the gap between germline ends came to 18 bases. The germline CDR1 and CDR2 sequences are LNHDA and SQIVND (reference sequence). This CDR3 contains 15 residues. The DNA of the CDR3 is TGTGCCACCAAACCGTCGGTGGTTGGCAATCAGCCCCAGCATTTT. Translation gives CATKPSVVGNQPQHF.

This clonotype was counted many times. The rearrangement links TRBV7-2 to TRBJ2-5, with 10 nucleotides matching TRBD2. The ends lost 2 bases at V and 6 bases at J; junction bases unmatched: 15. Germline loops: CDR1 SGHTA, CDR2 FQGNSA. The CDR3 covers 18 residues. The CDR3 region is CASSLLSGSGGPWKTQYF. CDR3 nucleotides: TGTGCCAGCAGCTTACTTTCGGGTAGCGGGGGGCCCTGGAAGACCCAGTACTTC.

The table lists this clonotype with many counts. This chain joins TRBV28 and TRBJ2-3, with no clear D. V was shortened by 6 bases and J by 3 bases, with 7 bases between the two germline ends. Germline V CDR1 and CDR2: MDHEN, SYDVKM. This CDR3 region has 12 residues. In DNA, the CDR3 is TGTGCCAGCAGATCCGTGACAGATACGCAGTATTTT. Residues: CASRSVTDTQYF.

This clonotype was observed at least ten times. The chain uses TRBV12-3 or TRBV12-4 and TRBJ2-4, with D perhaps TRBD1 or TRBD2 (7 bases each). CDR3 size: 14 residues. V lost 8 bases to trimming and J lost 4 bases, with 15 bases between them. The CDR3 region has the DNA TGTGCCAGCGCCCAGGGGGGGATAAAAAACATTCAGTACTTC. It codes for CASAQGGIKNIQYF.

This clonotype was observed a few times. This chain links TRBV5-4 with TRBJ1-1; D call uncertain. Deletions cut 0 bases from V and 0 bases from J, with 9 bases between. This CDR3 is built from 15 residues. CDR1 is SGHNT and CDR2 is YYREEE in the germline V gene (reference sequence). CDR3 DNA: TGTGCCAGCAGCTTGGTGCCAGCGATGAACACTGAAGCTTTCTTT. Its translation: CASSLVPAMNTEAFF.

This clonotype has ten or more counts. The V and J genes are TRBV6-6 and TRBJ2-3; 9 bases align to TRBD2. This CDR3 is 15 amino acids long. The germline CDR1 and CDR2 sequences are MNHNY and SVGAGI (reference sequence). V lost 4 bases to trimming and J lost 6 bases; unmatched junction nucleotides: 8. CDR3 bases: TGTGCCAGCAGTTTAGCGGGGGTCGGAGCCGATACGCAGTATTTT. As protein: CASSLAGVGADTQYF.

This clonotype was found many times. CDR3 nucleotide sequence: TGTGCCAGCAGCTTGGATTTACAGGGGAAAGAGACCCAGTACTTC. It specifies CASSLDLQGKETQYF. J is TRBJ2-5 and V is TRBV5-5, with 7 bases matching TRBD1. This CDR3 has 15 residues. V lost 0 bases, J lost 3 bases, and 5 bases stayed unmatched. CDR1 and CDR2 (germline): SGHKS, YYEKEE (reference sequence).

This clonotype has just a few counts. V and J are TRBV12-3 or TRBV12-4 and TRBJ2-2; D uncertain. There are 12 residues in the CDR3. The V and J ends lost 5 bases and 9 bases respectively, with 10 bases between them. This CDR3 is CASSPRVRELFF. The CDR3 bases are TGTGCCAGCAGTCCCCGAGTTCGGGAGCTGTTTTTT.

This clonotype was counted ten times or more. The chain recombines TRBV25-1 with TRBJ2-1, with a possible D match to TRBD1 (6 bases). This CDR3 has 15 amino acids. Looked up from germline, CDR1 is MGHDK and CDR2 is SYGVNS. The germline V and J ends were trimmed by 0 bases and 6 bases, with 12 bases remaining between them. CDR3: CASSEYQGRFNEQFF. DNA for the CDR3: TGTGCCAGCAGTGAATACCAGGGGCGATTCAATGAGCAGTTCTTC.

This clonotype was detected ten times or more. Here the CDR3 reads CASSRPKFPDTQYF. The CDR3 DNA reads as TGTGCCAGCAGCCGACCTAAGTTCCCAGATACGCAGTATTTT. The chain links TRBV7-9 to TRBJ2-3; D gene ambiguous. The V end was cut by 5 bases, the J end by 4 bases, with 13 bases between. The CDR3 has 14 amino acids. Germline CDR1 is SEHNR and CDR2 is FQNEAQ (reference sequence).

A few counts support this clonotype. V gene TRBV20-1 combines with J gene TRBJ1-4; 7 nucleotides line up with TRBD1. From germline, CDR1 is DFQATT and CDR2 SNEGSKA (reference sequence). V was pared by 5 bases and J by 3 bases, with 9 bases of the junction left unmatched. This CDR3 has 15 amino acids. The DNA for the CDR3 is TGCAGTGCTCCTCCGGCGACAGGGTCTAATGAAAAACTGTTTTTT. Translating gives CSAPPATGSNEKLFF.

This clonotype was counted between two and nine times. V gene TRBV12-3 or TRBV12-4 combines with J gene TRBJ1-1; D is unresolved. V shed 4 bases and J shed 7 bases, with 10 bases lying between them. The CDR3 extends over 12 amino acids. CDR3 loop: CASSWNEYEAFF. Here the CDR3 DNA reads TGTGCCAGCAGTTGGAACGAGTATGAAGCTTTCTTT.

This clonotype was found a few times. The rearrangement links TRBV7-9 to TRBJ2-5, with D possibly TRBD2 on 6 matching bases. The CDR3 length is 15 residues. CDR1 and CDR2 from the germline V gene are SEHNR and FQNEAQ (reference sequence). Trimming removed 2 bases at V and 4 bases at J, with 14 bases between. Written as DNA, the CDR3 is TGTGCCAGCAGCTTACCGGCGGGGTCGACAGAGACCCAGTACTTC. Amino acids: CASSLPAGSTETQYF.

This clonotype appeared a few times. The chain couples TRBV2 to TRBJ2-7, with 7 bases fitting TRBD1. Germline V gives CDR1 SNHLY, CDR2 FYNNEI. Losses at the gene ends were 2 bases for V and 1 base for J; bases not matched to a gene: 8. This CDR3 region has 16 residues. DNA of the CDR3: TGTGCCAGCAGTGAAAGACGCACAGGGGCATCCTACGAGCAGTACTTC. Protein: CASSERRTGASYEQYF.

In its sample, this clonotype was seen many times. The chain is built from TRBV7-3 and TRBJ2-1; 14 positions agree with TRBD2. Germline CDR1 and CDR2: SGHTA and FQGTGA. Germline trimming cut 5 bases from V and 4 bases from J; bases unmatched to any gene: 4. The CDR3 has 16 amino acids. For the CDR3, the DNA is TGTGCCAGCAGCGGGGGACTAGCGGGGGAATACAATGAGCAGTTCTTC. The encoded protein is CASSGGLAGEYNEQFF. The full variable domain, in which reference TRBV7-3 and TRBJ2-1 provide the parts outside the CDR3, is GAGVSQTPSNKVTEKGKYVELRCDPISGHTALYWYRQSLGQGPEFLIYFQGTGAADDSGLPNDRFFAVRPEGSVSTLKIQRTERGDSAVYLCASSGGLAGEYNEQFFGPGTRLTVL.

The table lists this clonotype with a few counts. The V call is TRBV5-1, the J call TRBJ1-1, with D unresolved. The CDR3 runs 17 residues. CDR1 and CDR2 (germline): SGHRS, YFSETQ. Trimming shortened V by 1 base and J by 0 bases, and 16 bases separated the two germline ends. The CDR3 loop is CASSLSGTLGMNTEAFF. DNA of the CDR3: TGCGCCAGCAGCTTGTCCGGTACCCTAGGGATGAACACTGAAGCTTTCTTT.

A few counts support this clonotype. This sequence joins TRBV6-5 and TRBJ2-7; no definite D call. V was pared by 0 bases and J by 5 bases, with 14 bases between. The CDR3 runs to 15 residues. Per the germline V gene, CDR1 is MNHEY and CDR2 is SVGAGI. The CDR3 DNA reads as TGTGCCAGCAGTTACTCGGGTGGTTCCCTTGACGAGCAGTACTTC. Encoded protein: CASSYSGGSLDEQYF.

Many counts were recorded for this clonotype. The chain recombines TRBV20-1 with TRBJ2-4; D not resolved. CDR3 length equals 12 residues. The germline gives CDR1 DFQATT, CDR2 SNEGSKA (reference sequence). The ends were cut back, 2 bases at V and 7 bases at J, with 9 bases in the middle. The CDR3 loop reads CSARNSPNIQYF. In DNA, the CDR3 is TGCAGTGCTAGAAACAGTCCTAACATTCAGTACTTC.

This clonotype occurred many times. This rearrangement joins TRBV12-3 or TRBV12-4 to TRBJ1-2; weak D call: TRBD1 (5 bases). V was cut by 6 bases and J by 2 bases, with 13 bases left in between. The CDR3 totals 14 residues. The CDR3 DNA follows: TGTGCCAGCAGCCTCGGGGGGGAAAACTATGGCTACACCTTC. It is translated as CASSLGGENYGYTF.

This clonotype was seen more than once but under ten times. This sequence joins TRBV28 and TRBJ1-2, with TRBD1 matching 8 bases. The length of the CDR3 is 14 residues. With V trimmed by 6 bases and J by 4 bases, 7 bases remained unmatched. Looked up from germline, CDR1 is MDHEN and CDR2 is SYDVKM. The CDR3 region has the DNA TGTGCCAGCAGCGCAGGGGGCGCTGGCTATGGCTACACCTTC. This codes for CASSAGGAGYGYTF.

This clonotype has ten or more counts. CDR3 residues: CASSPVAGALRETQYF. CDR3 bases: TGTGCCAGCAGCCCGGTAGCGGGGGCCCTGCGGGAGACCCAGTACTTC. This sequence joins TRBV7-2 and TRBJ2-5, with TRBD2 identical over 9 bases. This CDR3 is built from 16 residues. Germline CDR1 reads SGHTA; CDR2 reads FQGNSA. The V gene end was trimmed by 5 bases and the J gene end by 5 bases; junction bases not matched to a gene: 12.

This clonotype was picked up a small number of times. The chain has TRBV5-1 and TRBJ1-6; the D is unclear. Trimming stripped 0 bases from V and 0 bases from J, with 7 bases between. Germline V gene data show CDR1 as SGHRS and CDR2 as YFSETQ. CDR3 size: 16 residues. This CDR3 is CASSLVPLSYNSPLHF. The CDR3 nucleotides read TGCGCCAGCAGCTTGGTCCCGCTCTCCTATAATTCACCCCTCCACTTT.

This clonotype has ten or more counts. The V gene is TRBV5-1, the J gene TRBJ1-1; a weak D match, TRBD1 (5 bases). Trimming shortened V by 2 bases and J by 3 bases, and 11 bases separated the two germline ends. This CDR3 comprises 14 residues. Germline-derived CDR1 and CDR2 are SGHRS and YFSETQ. CDR3 sequence reads: CASSFRGLYTEAFF. The CDR3 DNA follows: TGCGCCAGCAGCTTTCGGGGACTTTACACTGAAGCTTTCTTT.

This clonotype appeared many times. V and J are TRBV20-1 and TRBJ2-5; D is possibly TRBD1 or TRBD2 (6 bases each). The V gene lost 0 bases and the J gene lost 3 bases, with 14 bases spanning the gap. The CDR3 is 15 residues long. Germline loops: CDR1 DFQATT, CDR2 SNEGSKA (reference sequence). The CDR3 spells CSARDGGRGEETQYF. In DNA, the CDR3 is TGCAGTGCTAGAGACGGGGGCAGGGGCGAAGAGACCCAGTACTTC.

There are many counts of this clonotype. This chain uses TRBV20-1 with TRBJ1-1, with a possible D match to TRBD1 (5 bases). CDR1 is DFQATT, CDR2 SNEGSKA, per germline (reference sequence). This CDR3 comprises 17 residues. The V end was cut by 3 bases, the J end by 5 bases, with 25 bases between. The DNA of the CDR3 is TGCAGTGCTAGTCTCCCCTCTTCGTCATGGGGCCTTACTGAAGCTTTCTTT. Translation: CSASLPSSSWGLTEAFF.

This clonotype has a count of ten or more. This chain uses TRBV4-2 with TRBJ2-2; TRBD1 matches at 8 bases. The germline V gene encodes CDR1 LGHNA and CDR2 YNFKEQ. The CDR3 is 17 amino acids. V lost 5 bases, J lost 4 bases, and 12 bases stayed unmatched. CDR3 bases: TGTGCCAGCAGCAACTGGCAGGGGACAGGCATCACCGGGGAGCTGTTTTTT. It encodes CASSNWQGTGITGELFF.

The rearrangement joins TRBV2 to TRBJ1-1; D not resolved. V lost 8 bases, J lost 1 base, and 5 bases lay in between. The germline CDR1 and CDR2 sequences are SNHLY and FYNNEI. CDR3 length equals 11 residues. The CDR3 spells CASPRNTEAFF. CDR3 DNA: TGTGCCAGCCCAAGGAACACTGAAGCTTTCTTT.